This T cell receptor beta chain appears in the sequencing data of a study of response to subunit inactivated influenza vaccine. TCRdb reprocessed the RT-PCR reads with MiXCR, giving one entry per CDR3 protein. The sample carries about 520,000 distinct CDR3 sequences, approximately 6.9% recorded once. V was pared by 3 bases and J by 3 bases, with 4 bases of the junction left unmatched. This CDR3 is built from 14 residues. Germline-derived CDR1 and CDR2 are GTSNPN and SVGIG (reference sequence). In its sample, this clonotype was seen a few times. This sequence originates from a man aged 50-75 years who received an inactivated influenza vaccine. The gene calls are TRBV30 and TRBJ1-5; TRBD1 matches at 8 bases. Sequenced here: PBMCs from blood, sampled less than 30 months after vaccination. CDR3 loop: CAWSRGPINQPQHF. Written as DNA, the CDR3 is TGTGCCTGGAGCAGGGGGCCCATCAATCAGCCCCAGCATTTT. The whole variable domain, remainder taken from reference TRBV30 and TRBJ1-5, is SQTIHQWPATLVQPVGSPLSLECTVEGTSNPNLYWYRQAAGRGLQLLFYSVGIGQISSEVPQNLSASRPQDRQFILSSKKLLLSDSGFYLCAWSRGPINQPQHFGDGTRLSIL.